A single sample is the source of the 15 T cell receptor beta chains below, sequenced in a study of shared clonotypes between healthy human individuals. The data were produced by immunoSEQ multiplex PCR, yet TCRdb's version contains in-frame clones alone and is incomplete. The profile shows 450,000 to 650,000 clones, around 76% of them singletons. The material sequenced was PBMCs. These receptors originate from a middle-aged woman in good health. Some clones in this sample may be carry-over from other donors' samples.

The chain links TRBV28 to TRBJ2-7; 8 nucleotides agree with TRBD1. Trimming at V came to 6 bases and at J to 6 bases, leaving 7 bases not matched to a gene. The CDR3 spans 13 residues. Germline V gene lookup returns CDR1 MDHEN and CDR2 SYDVKM. Written as DNA, the CDR3 is TGTGCCAGCAGGAGGACAGGGAGATCCGAGCAGTACTTC. Its translation: CASRRTGRSEQYF.

The rearrangement joins TRBV28 to TRBJ2-7; the match to TRBD1 covers 7 bases. The CDR3 is 12 residues long. The V gene's germline CDR1 is MDHEN and CDR2 SYDVKM. V gave up 7 bases and J gave up 3 bases; unmatched junction bases: 3. The CDR3 DNA reads as TGTGCCAGCATTGACAGGGTCTACGAGCAGTACTTC. Encoded protein: CASIDRVYEQYF.

There are a few counts of this clone. The chain employs TRBV4-1 and TRBJ1-1, with 7 positions matching TRBD1. The CDR3 has 15 residues. V shed 3 bases, J shed 0 bases, and the junction held 4 bases outside the gene matches. Germline assignment: CDR1 MGHRA and CDR2 YSYEKL. The CDR3 coding sequence is TGCGCCAGCAGCCACAAACAGGGGATGAACACTGAAGCTTTCTTT. Translation: CASSHKQGMNTEAFF.

The chain carries TRBV2 and TRBJ2-7, with TRBD1 matching over 9 bases. Germline CDR1 and CDR2: SNHLY and FYNNEI. After removal of 8 bases from V and 3 bases from J, the junction contained 8 bases not matched to a gene. The CDR3 has 14 residues. DNA for the CDR3: TGTGCCAGCCGTTGGACAGGGGCCCTCTACGAGCAGTACTTC. It codes for CASRWTGALYEQYF. The full variable domain, rest sourced from reference TRBV2 and TRBJ2-7, is EPEVTQTPSHQVTQMGQEVILRCVPISNHLYFYWYRQILGQKVEFLVSFYNNEISEKSEIFDDQFSVERPDGSNFTLKIRSTKLEDSAMYFCASRWTGALYEQYFGPGTRLTVT.

This chain uses TRBV18 with TRBJ1-2, with D tentatively TRBD1 (6 bases). The CDR3 has 14 amino acids. Germline V gives CDR1 KGHSH, CDR2 LQKENI. V shed 2 bases and J shed 2 bases, with 9 bases lying between them. The CDR3 loop is CASSPEGGNYGYTF. The CDR3 coding sequence is TGTGCCAGCTCACCAGAGGGGGGCAACTATGGCTACACCTTC. Together with reference TRBV18 and TRBJ1-2, the CDR3 gives the full variable domain: NAGVMQNPRHLVRRRGQEARLRCSPMKGHSHVYWYRQLPEEGLKFMVYLQKENIIDESGMPKERFSAEFPKEGPSILRIQQVVRGDSAAYFCASSPEGGNYGYTFGSGTRLTVV.

The CDR3 nucleotides are TGTGCCAGCAGTGCGGGACAGGTCATGGGGGAGCAGTACTTC. As protein: CASSAGQVMGEQYF. The J gene is TRBJ2-7, the V gene TRBV28; TRBD1 agrees at 8 bases. Germline V CDR1 and CDR2: MDHEN, SYDVKM. The CDR3 is 14 residues long. The V and J ends lost 5 bases and 7 bases, in that order; junction bases with no gene match: 10.

This clone has ten or more counts. The chain joins TRBV5-4 to TRBJ2-7; 7 positions agree with TRBD2. Germline V gene sequence: CDR1 SGHNT, CDR2 YYREEE (reference sequence). V lost 3 bases, J lost 1 base, and 4 bases stayed unmatched. The CDR3 length is 14 residues. The CDR3 region has the DNA TGTGCCAGCAGCTCAGCGGGAAAGTCCTACGAGCAGTACTTC. Translation gives CASSSAGKSYEQYF.

V usage is TRBV20-1 and J usage is TRBJ2-3; no clear D gene. The length of the CDR3 is 11 residues. Germline assignment: CDR1 DFQATT and CDR2 SNEGSKA (reference sequence). Trimming removed 5 bases at V and 6 bases at J, with 9 bases between. This CDR3 reads CSADLADTQYF. DNA for the CDR3: TGCAGTGCTGACCTCGCGGATACGCAGTATTTT.

The J gene is TRBJ1-2, the V gene TRBV6-1, with no clear D. The CDR3 length is 12 residues. CDR1 MNHNS and CDR2 SASEGT come from the germline V gene. Trimming took off 7 bases at V and 1 base at J, with 7 bases between the two ends. CDR3 in amino acids: CASKLFNYGYTF. The CDR3 coding sequence is TGTGCCAGCAAGTTGTTTAACTATGGCTACACCTTC.

The chain combines TRBV6-5 with TRBJ2-7; 7 positions match TRBD1. J was trimmed by 6 bases and V by 6 bases; bases with no gene match: 5. In germline, CDR1 is MNHEY, CDR2 SVGAGI. CDR3 size: 12 residues. This CDR3 is CASSQGQIEQYF. CDR3 in DNA: TGTGCCAGCAGCCAGGGACAGATCGAGCAGTACTTC.

This chain's CDR3 is CASSFDRAKNIQYF. CDR3 DNA: TGTGCCAGCAGTTTCGACAGGGCCAAAAACATTCAGTACTTC. V usage is TRBV6-5 and J usage is TRBJ2-4, with D possibly TRBD1 on 6 matching bases. This CDR3 is built from 14 residues. Looked up from germline, CDR1 is MNHEY and CDR2 is SVGAGI. Trimming stripped 4 bases from V and 1 base from J, with 8 bases between.

This chain links TRBV6-5 with TRBJ2-4; 9 bases map to TRBD1. This CDR3 is built from 14 residues. J was trimmed by 8 bases and V by 7 bases; bases with no gene match: 9. Germline V gives CDR1 MNHEY, CDR2 SVGAGI. The CDR3 protein is CASKQGAGRDIQYF. The CDR3 region has the DNA TGTGCCAGCAAACAGGGGGCGGGGAGGGACATTCAGTACTTC.

V usage is TRBV28 and J usage is TRBJ2-3; no clear D gene. The V end lost 7 bases, the J end lost 2 bases, and 13 bases lay between the germline ends. Per the germline V gene, CDR1 is MDHEN and CDR2 is SYDVKM. The CDR3 sequence is 14 residues long. DNA of the CDR3: TGTGCCAGCAACCCCCCAGGCGACACAGATACGCAGTATTTT. Translated: CASNPPGDTDTQYF. Full variable domain (missing parts from reference TRBV28 and TRBJ2-3): DVKVTQSSRYLVKRTGEKVFLECVQDMDHENMFWYRQDPGLGLRLIYFSYDVKMKEKGDIPEGYSVSREKKERFSLILESASTNQTSMYLCASNPPGDTDTQYFGPGTRLTVL.

CDR3 sequence: CASSWGLAGRTTYNEQFF. Written as DNA, the CDR3 is TGTGCCAGCAGTTGGGGACTAGCGGGACGAACTACCTACAATGAGCAGTTCTTC. The genes are TRBV27 and TRBJ2-1, with 13 bases fitting TRBD2. CDR1 is MNHEY and CDR2 is SMNVEV in the germline V gene (reference sequence). The V segment lost 4 bases and the J segment 2 bases; nucleotides outside the gene matches: 8. The CDR3 has 18 amino acids.

To note about this clone: One end of the junction is discordant with germline, which a read error may explain. The V and J genes are TRBV6-1 and TRBJ2-1; 7 bases agree with TRBD2. CDR3 length: 14 residues. In germline, CDR1 is MNHNS, CDR2 SASEGT. CDR3 in amino acids: CASSAVAGVNERFF. DNA for the CDR3: TGTGCCAGCAGTGCGGTGGCGGGAGTCAATGAGCGGTTCTTC.